This T cell receptor (beta chain) appears in the sequencing data of a study of shared clonotypes between healthy human individuals (dated by TCRdb to the early 2020s). At the level of the whole study: The cohort comprised two women and a few men aged 18 to 49 years. For each donor, three plates each were used for CD4 naive and CD4 memory, two plates were used for CD8 naive, and one plate was used for CD8 memory. The study deeply sequenced blood TCR repertoires of several healthy adults to estimate repertoire size and the extent of clonotype sharing between individuals. Different laboratories and diverse techniques were used to prepare libraries and sequence TCR repertoires, to increase sequencing depth and limit assay-specific biases. Each donor's leukapheresis produced roughly between roughly 0.94 and 9.5 billion PBMCs.

This clone was observed a few times. Which antigen it targets is not known. No much larger clone exists at a distance of one base, and base qualities are not known. Other DNA variants within this sample encode the same CDR3. TCR CDR3 regions were amplified from genomic DNA by multiplex PCR using the deep immunoSEQ assay. Extracted genomic DNA from each cell subset was spread evenly across all wells of several immunoSEQ 96-well plates, with each plate serving as a replicate. Each replicate PCR for sorted subsets received 150 to 250 ng genomic DNA, equal to tens of thousands of T cell genomes. Purified libraries were measured with a Qubit 3.0 fluorometer, size-checked on a Bioanalyzer 2100, and measured again with the KAPA Library Quantification kit. Every immunoSEQ 96-well plate was sequenced on a dedicated single-read 150-cycle Illumina NextSeq 550 flow cell. The authors' pipeline ran thus. Because the immunoSEQ output included only junctional sequences and no quality scores, the filtering could not be the same as the filtering used for full-length reads. To assign V/J genes and CDR3, sequences were annotated using PyIR, a Python wrapper for IgBLAST v1.9, with IMGT germline references. Reads were removed for weak V/J assignments (E-value above 1e-6), missing CDR3, stop codons, out-of-frame junctions, or ambiguous translated residues. V3J clonotypes were defined as sequences sharing the same inferred V gene, J gene, and CDR3 amino acid sequence. Percentage overlap between repertoires was calculated by dividing the number of shared unique clonotypes by the size of the smaller repertoire. RTK rarefaction, the Chao1 estimator, and Recon v2.1 estimates of unobserved clonotypes were used to assess repertoire richness. For all TCRbeta clonotypes obtained by the gDNA method from four donors, generation probabilities were computed with OLGA. Entries here come from immuneACCESS through TCRdb and include only in-frame sequences with V and J called. Some clones fail to appear in such tables; in the studies checked, an unresolved V gene covers under half of the shortfall, and the cause of the remainder is unknown. That table is the source of V, J and clone size, and D and trimming were worked out from the DNA. The sample table shows around 2.1 million clones, and approximately 94% are seen once. The ten largest clones add up to 0.1% to 0.15% of the sample.

CDR1 and CDR2 are read off the germline V gene as KGHSH and LQKENI. The germline ends are 5 bases apart after V is trimmed by 3 bases and J by 0 bases. The CDR3 sequence holds 13 residues, the cysteine and phenylalanine included. The kept DNA is CDR3 alone, 39 bases in frame from the first base. The donors were healthy, HIV-negative adults who had no recently reported acute infections or vaccinations. All donors were Caucasian adults living in Nashville, Tennessee, USA. Magnetic negative selection was used to enrich CD4+ T cells, after which naive cells were positively selected on CD45RA and the negative fraction became the memory subset. Blood was obtained by leukapheresis, after which PBMCs were separated by Ficoll-Histopaque density gradient centrifugation and cryopreserved in liquid nitrogen vapor phase. Purity and quantity of every magnetically sorted T cell population were checked by analytical flow cytometry. Each sorted fraction had its genomic DNA isolated and then quantified by UV absorbance on a Nanodrop 2000c.

The study at large found these results: Incomplete sequencing was indicated by rarefaction of sorted-subset datasets, despite the large sequencing depth. Based on pairwise subsampling, the degree of clonotype sharing among donors was expected to be affected by sequencing depth. Clonotypes shared by all four sorted-subset donors showed higher generation probabilities than non-shared clonotypes. The genetic and exposure-history diversity represented was limited by the small number of donors. Sampling was restricted to blood, and TCR repertoires in tissues likely differ from the TCR repertoires found in blood. Larger estimated clonotype richness was generally found for naive subsets than for memory subsets. About 5% of naive CD4, roughly 3.5% of naive CD8, 2.3% of memory CD4, and around 0.4% of memory CD8 clonotypes were shared across several donors.

The chain was built from TRBV18 and TRBJ1-1; too little of a D gene remains to name it. This TCR was recovered from a man aged 18 to 30 in good health. Sequenced: naive CD4+ T cells sorted from blood. Reading the label with the study, this specimen's cell subset or site is: CD45RA+ positively selected. The DNA is TGTGCCAGCTCACCGGGGATGAACACTGAAGCTTTCTTT. Its amino acids are CASSPGMNTEAFF.